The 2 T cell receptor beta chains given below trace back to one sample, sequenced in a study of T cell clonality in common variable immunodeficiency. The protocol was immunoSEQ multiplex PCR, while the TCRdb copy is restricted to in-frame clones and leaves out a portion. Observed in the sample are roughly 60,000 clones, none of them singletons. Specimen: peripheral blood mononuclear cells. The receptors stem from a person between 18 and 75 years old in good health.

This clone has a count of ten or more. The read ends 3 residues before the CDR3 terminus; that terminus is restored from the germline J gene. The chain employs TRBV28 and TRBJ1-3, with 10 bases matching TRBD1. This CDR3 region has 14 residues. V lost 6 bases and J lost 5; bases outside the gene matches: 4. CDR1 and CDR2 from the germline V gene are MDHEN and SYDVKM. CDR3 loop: CASRPGQGRNTIYF. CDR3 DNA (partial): TGTGCCAGCAGACCGGGACAGGGGAGAAACACC.

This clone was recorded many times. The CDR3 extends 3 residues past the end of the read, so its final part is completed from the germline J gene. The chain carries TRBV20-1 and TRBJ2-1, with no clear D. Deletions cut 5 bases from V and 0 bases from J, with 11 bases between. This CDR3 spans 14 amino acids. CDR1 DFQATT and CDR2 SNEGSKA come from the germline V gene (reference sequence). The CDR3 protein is CSAHSLGSYNEQFF. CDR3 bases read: TGCAGTGCTCACAGTTTGGGCTCCTACAATGAG.